The 17 T cell receptor beta chains below were found in one sample sequenced in a study of blood T cell repertoires in COVID-19. Using immunoSEQ multiplex PCR, the repertoire was profiled, and TCRdb retains in-frame clones only, with some absent. The sample contains 71,000 or so clones, approximately 87% of which appear only once. Sequencing was performed on peripheral blood. The origin of the receptors is an elderly man in a cohort sampled during active COVID-19.

This clone was detected once. The chain joins TRBV6-2 or TRBV6-3 to TRBJ2-7; TRBD1 aligns across 9 bases. The germline CDR1 and CDR2 sequences are MNHEY and SVGEGT. CDR3 length: 15 residues. V lost 2 bases and J lost 5; bases outside the gene matches: 7. CDR3 sequence reads: CASSYPRTGGHEQYF. DNA for the CDR3: TGTGCCAGCAGTTACCCTCGCACAGGGGGCCACGAGCAGTACTTC.

The rearrangement links TRBV6-6 to TRBJ2-7; weak D call: TRBD2 (5 bases). Trimming stripped 8 bases from V and 8 bases from J, with 10 bases between. Germline values: CDR1 MNHNY, CDR2 SVGAGI (reference sequence). The CDR3 runs 10 residues. The CDR3 DNA sequence: TGTGCCAGCGGGAGCGCACAGCAGTACTTC. This sequence encodes CASGSAQQYF.

This rearrangement joins TRBV10-3 to TRBJ2-1; 11 positions match TRBD1. There are 14 residues in the CDR3. V dropped 2 bases and J dropped 8; count of bases not matched to a gene: 2. Germline CDR1 and CDR2: ENHRY and SYGVKD. CDR3 region: CAISEPDRGHEQFF. For the CDR3, the DNA is TGTGCCATCAGTGAGCCGGACAGGGGGCATGAGCAGTTCTTC.

The chain is built from TRBV12-3 or TRBV12-4 and TRBJ2-1, with 7 bases aligning to TRBD1. CDR3 length equals 12 residues. V lost 10 bases and J lost 6; bases outside the gene matches: 6. CDR3 nucleotide sequence: TGTGCCATACAGACAGGGATCAATGAGCAGTTCTTC. Its translation is CAIQTGINEQFF.

The chain carries TRBV2 and TRBJ1-2, with TRBD1 identical over 8 bases. The V and J ends lost 5 bases and 8 bases, in that order; junction bases with no gene match: 7. This CDR3 contains 13 residues. Germline values: CDR1 SNHLY, CDR2 FYNNEI. CDR3 region: CASSPTGAGGYTF. CDR3 bases: TGTGCCAGCAGTCCGACAGGGGCTGGAGGCTACACCTTC.

The chain has TRBV27 and TRBJ2-1, with 8 bases identical to TRBD2. This CDR3 contains 16 residues. V shed 5 bases and J 1 base; nucleotides not matched to a gene: 7. Germline CDR1 and CDR2: MNHEY and SMNVEV (reference sequence). The CDR3 here is CASSRIGGGSYNEQFF. The CDR3 nucleotides read TGTGCCAGCAGTCGCATCGGGGGGGGATCCTACAATGAGCAGTTCTTC.

The CDR3 loop is CAISNTEEAFF. CDR3 nucleotides: TGTGCCATCAGTAACACAGAAGAAGCTTTCTTT. The chain couples TRBV10-3 to TRBJ1-1, with D uncertain. With 5 bases removed from V and 8 bases from J, the gap between germline ends came to 9 bases. There are 11 residues in the CDR3. Germline V gene sequence: CDR1 ENHRY, CDR2 SYGVKD.

The rearrangement links TRBV7-9 to TRBJ2-2; D uncertain. V was trimmed by 8 bases and J by 2 bases, leaving 12 bases between them. The CDR3 has 14 amino acids. Looked up from germline, CDR1 is SEHNR and CDR2 is FQNEAQ (reference sequence). The CDR3 DNA follows: TGTGCCAGCCGAGGAAGAGTTAACACCGGGGAGCTGTTTTTT. Amino acid sequence: CASRGRVNTGELFF.

The J gene is TRBJ1-1, the V gene TRBV14; possibly TRBD1 for D (5 bases). The CDR3 extends over 17 amino acids. V was shortened by 4 bases and J by 3 bases, with 21 bases between the two germline ends. Germline V gives CDR1 SGHDN, CDR2 FVKESK. The CDR3 region has the DNA TGTGCCAGCAGCCCGCTTCAGGGAAAAGGGCTGGACACTGAAGCTTTCTTT. Translated: CASSPLQGKGLDTEAFF.

This chain links TRBV7-8 with TRBJ2-5; 15 bases align to TRBD2. The junction had 2 bases not matched to a gene; V was cut back by 4 bases and J by 2 bases. Germline loops: CDR1 SGHVS, CDR2 FQNEAQ. This CDR3 contains 16 residues. CDR3 loop: CASSWGLAGGQETQYF. The CDR3 DNA is TGTGCCAGCAGCTGGGGACTAGCGGGGGGTCAAGAGACCCAGTACTTC.

In its sample, this clone was seen once. The chain employs TRBV6-2 or TRBV6-3 and TRBJ1-5, with TRBD1 matching 8 bases. V was pared by 5 bases and J by 9 bases, with 12 bases of the junction left unmatched. Germline CDR1 MNHEY, CDR2 SVGEGT. This CDR3 comprises 15 residues. The DNA of the CDR3 is TGTGCCAGCAGTCCCCGGACAGGGCGTGATCTGCCCCAGCATTTT. Its translation: CASSPRTGRDLPQHF.

This sequence joins TRBV6-5 and TRBJ1-3, with 7 positions matching TRBD1. Germline trimming cut 10 bases from V and 3 bases from J; bases unmatched to any gene: 12. Germline CDR1 is MNHEY and CDR2 is SVGAGI. CDR3 length: 15 amino acids. The CDR3 DNA reads as TGTGCCACCAGGGGACAGTTGATAATTGGAAACACCATATATTTT. Translated: CATRGQLIIGNTIYF.

The chain couples TRBV18 to TRBJ1-6; no clear D gene. Germline loops: CDR1 KGHSH, CDR2 LQKENI. CDR3 length: 15 amino acids. The ends were cut back, 2 bases at V and 7 bases at J, with 12 bases in the middle. In DNA, the CDR3 is TGTGCCAGCTCACCAGCAGCGCCTCAGAATTCACCCCTCCACTTT. Protein sequence: CASSPAAPQNSPLHF.

V is TRBV6-5 and J is TRBJ2-7; D gene unclear. This CDR3 is built from 11 residues. CDR1 MNHEY and CDR2 SVGAGI come from the germline V gene. Trimming stripped 5 bases from V and 4 bases from J, with 6 bases between. The CDR3 sequence: CASSSRYEQYV. The CDR3 DNA follows: TGTGCCAGCAGTAGTAGATACGAGCAGTACGTC.

The chain joins TRBV19 to TRBJ1-2; TRBD1 matches at 8 bases. Germline CDR1 and CDR2: LNHDA and SQIVND (reference sequence). This CDR3 comprises 16 residues. V lost 6 bases to trimming and J lost 5 bases; unmatched junction nucleotides: 14. The CDR3: CASRPHSDRGFYGYTF. CDR3 in DNA: TGTGCCAGTAGACCACACTCAGACAGGGGCTTTTATGGCTACACCTTC.

The rearrangement uses TRBV18 and TRBJ1-6; 9 bases are a match to TRBD1. V was pared by 4 bases and J by 9 bases, with 10 bases of the junction left unmatched. The CDR3 spans 16 residues. CDR1 and CDR2 from the germline V gene are KGHSH and LQKENI. For the CDR3, the DNA is TGTGCCAGCTCACGAACCGGGACAGGGTCGGGTTCACCCCTCCACTTT. Translating gives CASSRTGTGSGSPLHF.

The V and J genes are TRBV5-4 and TRBJ2-2; a weak D match, TRBD2 (7 bases). V was shortened by 7 bases and J by 3 bases, with 13 bases between the two germline ends. Germline CDR1 and CDR2: SGHNT and YYREEE (reference sequence). The CDR3 has 14 amino acids. The CDR3 sequence: CASLRGGHTGELFF. DNA of the CDR3: TGTGCCAGCCTAAGGGGGGGCCACACCGGGGAGCTGTTTTTT.